These 27 T cell receptor beta chains share one sample of origin, sequenced in a study of shared clonotypes between healthy human individuals. Sequencing used immunoSEQ multiplex PCR; TCRdb keeps in-frame clones, though not all of them. The sample records 2 million to 2.5 million clones, 85% to 95% being singletons. Sequencing used naive CD4+ T cells from PBMCs. As to subset: CD45RA+ positively selected. Every receptor here comes from a man aged 18 to 29 in good health. Some clones in this sample may be carry-over from other donors' samples.

This rearrangement joins TRBV5-6 to TRBJ2-7, with TRBD2 identical over 9 bases. After removal of 4 bases from V and 4 bases from J, the junction contained 9 bases not matched to a gene. The CDR3 has 15 residues. CDR1 and CDR2 (germline): SGHDT, YYEEEE. CDR3 bases: TGTGCCAGCAGCCTTTGGGGTAGCGGGAGATACGAGCAGTACTTC. It translates to CASSLWGSGRYEQYF.

This chain connects TRBV5-1 to TRBJ2-3; 8 bases fit TRBD2. The CDR3 spans 15 residues. V gave up 6 bases and J gave up 6 bases; unmatched junction bases: 12. Per the germline V gene, CDR1 is SGHRS and CDR2 is YFSETQ. The CDR3 region is CASTAYTGGTDTQYF. The CDR3 bases are TGCGCCAGCACCGCTTATACGGGAGGGACGGATACGCAGTATTTT.

This chain uses TRBV11-2 with TRBJ1-4, with 7 bases fitting TRBD1. Germline V gene sequence: CDR1 SGHAT, CDR2 FQNNGV. V lost 2 bases and J lost 0; bases outside the gene matches: 9. CDR3 size: 18 residues. The CDR3 DNA sequence: TGTGCCAGCAGCTTATTAGGGGGCGGGTACGCAACTAATGAAAAACTGTTTTTT. This sequence encodes CASSLLGGGYATNEKLFF.

The chain carries TRBV6-5 and TRBJ2-1; D could derive from TRBD1 or TRBD2 (6 bases each). CDR1 MNHEY and CDR2 SVGAGI come from the germline V gene. The CDR3 length is 15 residues. V dropped 7 bases and J dropped 6 bases, with 19 bases sitting between them. The CDR3 sequence: CASTTSGRGPNEQFF. The CDR3 DNA is TGTGCCAGCACTACCTCCGGACGGGGGCCCAATGAGCAGTTCTTC.

The V gene is TRBV28, the J gene TRBJ1-3; D unclear. In germline, CDR1 is MDHEN, CDR2 SYDVKM. The CDR3 is made up of 16 amino acids. With 5 bases removed from V and 4 bases from J, the gap between germline ends came to 18 bases. The DNA of the CDR3 is TGTGCCAGCAGTCTCCACATCCGGGGTTCAGGAAACACCATATATTTT. Translated, it gives CASSLHIRGSGNTIYF.

The chain employs TRBV30 and TRBJ1-5; TRBD1 agrees at 9 bases. Germline lookup yields CDR1 GTSNPN and CDR2 SVGIG (reference sequence). This CDR3 spans 14 amino acids. V was pared by 4 bases and J by 7 bases, with 8 bases of the junction left unmatched. CDR3 coding DNA: TGTGCCTGGAATCAGGACAGGGGTGGGCAGCCCCAGCATTTT. Translating it yields CAWNQDRGGQPQHF.

Here the CDR3 reads CASVPLGALNEKLFF. Written as DNA, the CDR3 is TGTGCCAGTGTCCCCCTGGGGGCACTTAATGAAAAACTGTTTTTT. The genes are TRBV5-5 and TRBJ1-4, with D possibly TRBD1 on 6 matching bases. The germline V gene encodes CDR1 SGHKS and CDR2 YYEKEE (reference sequence). V lost 8 bases and J lost 4, with 18 bases in between. The CDR3 totals 15 residues.

A word on this clone: Other DNA sequences of this sample code for an identical CDR3. The V gene is TRBV28, the J gene TRBJ2-7; unclear D gene. The germline gives CDR1 MDHEN, CDR2 SYDVKM. The CDR3 is 13 residues long. V lost 2 bases and J lost 2, with 7 bases in between. The DNA for the CDR3 is TGTGCCAGCAGTTTACCCACGACCTACGAGCAGTACTTC. The encoded protein is CASSLPTTYEQYF. The variable domain in full, with the rest retrieved from reference TRBV28 and TRBJ2-7, is DVKVTQSSRYLVKRTGEKVFLECVQDMDHENMFWYRQDPGLGLRLIYFSYDVKMKEKGDIPEGYSVSREKKERFSLILESASTNQTSMYLCASSLPTTYEQYFGPGTRLTVT.

The J gene is TRBJ1-2, the V gene TRBV29-1, with no clear D. Germline V gives CDR1 SQVTM, CDR2 ANQGSEA. The germline V and J ends were trimmed by 4 bases and 3 bases, with 15 bases remaining between them. This CDR3 is built from 14 residues. The DNA of the CDR3 is TGCAGCGTTGGAAAACTTGCACAGTACTATGGCTACACCTTC. Translation: CSVGKLAQYYGYTF.

The chain carries TRBV11-2 and TRBJ2-7; 8 nucleotides align to TRBD1. Germline CDR1 reads SGHAT; CDR2 reads FQNNGV. V shed 5 bases and J 10 bases; nucleotides not matched to a gene: 7. The CDR3 runs to 12 residues. The DNA of the CDR3 is TGTGCCAGCAGCCTGACAGGGGTATCTCAGTACTTC. It translates to CASSLTGVSQYF.

The V call is TRBV6-5, the J call TRBJ2-5; TRBD2 is a possible D gene (5 bases). The CDR3 consists of 15 residues. CDR1 is MNHEY and CDR2 is SVGAGI in the germline V gene. Trimming removed 0 bases at V and 0 bases at J, with 8 bases between. The CDR3 region has the DNA TGTGCCAGCAGTTACTCAGGCGGGTACCAAGAGACCCAGTACTTC. This encodes CASSYSGGYQETQYF.

The chain couples TRBV6-5 to TRBJ2-3; D might be TRBD1 or TRBD2, each matching 5 bases. The V gene's germline CDR1 is MNHEY and CDR2 SVGAGI. The V end lost 10 bases, the J end lost 2 bases, and 10 bases lay between the germline ends. The CDR3 contains 12 residues. The CDR3 nucleotides are TGTGCCATCGGGACCAACACAGATACGCAGTATTTT. It translates to CAIGTNTDTQYF.

This clone came up a few times. V gene TRBV7-9 combines with J gene TRBJ1-5, with 8 bases fitting TRBD1. J lost 3 bases, V lost 5 bases, and 6 bases had no gene match. Germline CDR1 is SEHNR and CDR2 is FQNEAQ (reference sequence). CDR3 length: 15 amino acids. In nucleotides, the CDR3 is TGTGCCAGCAGCCGTGGGACAGGCATCAATCAGCCCCAGCATTTT. Protein: CASSRGTGINQPQHF.

The gene calls are TRBV4-1 and TRBJ2-7; a possible D gene is TRBD2 (6 bases). This CDR3 is built from 17 residues. The V gene's germline CDR1 is MGHRA and CDR2 YSYEKL. V was trimmed by 0 bases and J by 1 base, leaving 16 bases between them. Here the CDR3 DNA reads TGCGCCAGCAGCCAAGATCAGGATCGGGACTGGTCCTACGAGCAGTACTTC. Translation gives CASSQDQDRDWSYEQYF.

The rearrangement uses TRBV28 and TRBJ2-7, with D perhaps TRBD1 (8 bases). V lost 5 bases and J 5 bases, leaving 16 bases between the germline ends. The CDR3 runs 14 residues. CDR1 MDHEN and CDR2 SYDVKM come from the germline V gene. The CDR3 loop is CASSPQGGGHEQYF. Written as DNA, the CDR3 is TGTGCCAGCAGTCCACAGGGGGGGGGCCACGAGCAGTACTTC.

A note on this clone: This same CDR3 is encoded by further DNA sequences in the sample. This sequence joins TRBV7-3 and TRBJ2-1; no definite D call. The CDR3 covers 14 residues. The germline V and J ends were trimmed by 1 base and 7 bases, with 11 bases remaining between them. Germline V lookup: CDR1 SGHTA, CDR2 FQGTGA. CDR3 region: CASSLRSGENEQFF. The DNA of the CDR3 is TGTGCCAGCAGCTTAAGGTCCGGAGAGAATGAGCAGTTCTTC.

V gene TRBV5-4 combines with J gene TRBJ2-2, with TRBD2 as a possible D gene (6 bases). V lost 5 bases, J lost 2 bases, and 10 bases lay in between. CDR3 size: 14 residues. Germline values: CDR1 SGHNT, CDR2 YYREEE (reference sequence). The CDR3 region has the DNA TGTGCCAGCAGTGTGGACTATAACACCGGGGAGCTGTTTTTT. Its protein is CASSVDYNTGELFF.

The rearrangement links TRBV12-5 to TRBJ2-7; the match to TRBD1 covers 8 bases. V was pared by 6 bases and J by 6 bases, with 7 bases of the junction left unmatched. Looked up from germline, CDR1 is LGHNT and CDR2 is FRNRAP. The CDR3 sequence is 13 residues long. The CDR3 region has the DNA TGTGCTAGTGGCAGGACAGGGAACAGCGAGCAGTACTTC. Translated, it gives CASGRTGNSEQYF. The whole variable domain, filled in from reference TRBV12-5 and TRBJ2-7, reads DARVTQTPRHKVTEMGQEVTMRCQPILGHNTVFWYRQTMMQGLELLAYFRNRAPLDDSGMPKDRFSAEMPDATLATLKIQPSEPRDSAVYFCASGRTGNSEQYFGPGTRLTVT.

V is TRBV4-3 and J is TRBJ2-3; 9 nucleotides match TRBD2. Germline-derived CDR1 and CDR2 are LGHNA and YSLEER. J was trimmed by 0 bases and V by 3 bases; bases with no gene match: 4. The CDR3 extends over 16 amino acids. CDR3 in DNA: TGCGCCAGCAGCCAGCGGGGGGGCCTTAGCACAGATACGCAGTATTTT. It encodes CASSQRGGLSTDTQYF.

The chain recombines TRBV7-9 with TRBJ2-7; the D gene is possibly TRBD1 (6 bases). The CDR3 has 13 amino acids. Germline loops: CDR1 SEHNR, CDR2 FQNEAQ (reference sequence). V lost 4 bases and J 5 bases, leaving 12 bases between the germline ends. The CDR3: CASSSGGRDEQYF. CDR3 nucleotide sequence: TGTGCCAGCAGCTCTGGGGGCAGAGACGAGCAGTACTTC.

DNA of the CDR3: TGTGCCAGCAGTAGGAGGGAGTCCTACAATGAGCAGTTCTTC. Translating gives CASSRRESYNEQFF. The rearrangement joins TRBV28 to TRBJ2-1, with a possible D match to TRBD2 (6 bases). Germline assignment: CDR1 MDHEN and CDR2 SYDVKM. V gave up 5 bases and J gave up 1 base, with 9 bases separating them. The CDR3 sequence is 14 residues long.

A remark on this clone: This specimen includes other DNA sequences encoding the same CDR3. The rearrangement links TRBV19 to TRBJ2-2; D is undetermined. The V gene lost 2 bases and the J gene lost 1 base, with 5 bases spanning the gap. Looked up from germline, CDR1 is LNHDA and CDR2 is SQIVND (reference sequence). CDR3 length: 14 amino acids. CDR3 nucleotides: TGTGCCAGTAGTATATTACGGAACACCGGGGAGCTGTTTTTT. This sequence encodes CASSILRNTGELFF.

Only one count was recorded for this clone. The chain is built from TRBV5-4 and TRBJ2-6, with D possibly being TRBD1 or TRBD2 (6 bases each). This CDR3 spans 16 amino acids. V lost 5 bases, J lost 0 bases, and 12 bases lay in between. CDR1 is SGHNT, CDR2 YYREEE, per germline (reference sequence). The CDR3 DNA sequence: TGTGCCAGCAGTTTAAGGGGGGACTCTGGGGCCAACGTCCTGACTTTC. This codes for CASSLRGDSGANVLTF.

The CDR3 reads CASSSGIRYTF. The CDR3 bases are TGTGCCAGCAGTTCAGGGATCCGCTACACCTTC. This chain connects TRBV28 to TRBJ1-2; maybe TRBD1 (5 bases). The CDR3 is 11 residues long. Germline-derived CDR1 and CDR2 are MDHEN and SYDVKM. Trimming removed 4 bases at V and 9 bases at J, with 9 bases between.

This chain joins TRBV28 and TRBJ2-7; 10 positions match TRBD2. V trimming: 7 bases; J trimming: 1 base; junction bases outside the gene matches: 4. The CDR3 has 14 amino acids. Germline V lookup: CDR1 MDHEN, CDR2 SYDVKM. The CDR3 protein is CASIAGGGSYEQYF. The CDR3 DNA is TGTGCCAGCATAGCGGGAGGTGGTTCCTACGAGCAGTACTTC.

Comment on this clone: At the DNA level, this CDR3 is encoded by other sequences in the same sample as well. The chain has TRBV7-9 and TRBJ2-7, with TRBD1 as a possible D gene (5 bases). The germline gives CDR1 SEHNR, CDR2 FQNEAQ (reference sequence). The CDR3 covers 13 residues. Between the trimmed V and J ends, which lost 3 bases and 5 bases, there was a span of 11 bases. CDR3: CASSFVGADEQYF. DNA for the CDR3: TGTGCCAGCAGCTTCGTAGGGGCAGACGAGCAGTACTTC.

About this clone itself: Other DNA sequences within the sample encode an identical CDR3. The chain couples TRBV2 to TRBJ1-3; maybe TRBD1 (6 bases). Germline assignment: CDR1 SNHLY and CDR2 FYNNEI. V dropped 5 bases and J dropped 0 bases, with 11 bases sitting between them. The CDR3 is made up of 15 amino acids. In DNA form, the CDR3 reads TGTGCCAGCAGTACACAGGGATTCTCTGGAAACACCATATATTTT. Translated, it gives CASSTQGFSGNTIYF.